This TCR beta chain derives from a study of cytomegalovirus exposure and HLA in healthy donors. Turning to the study itself: The same platform was used for the 95 to 150 validation repertoires and the roughly 730 first-cohort repertoires, a later analysis reported. Regarding the study as a whole: According to a subsequent analysis, TCR clusters from the first cohort were inclined to appear together in the roughly 120 validation repertoires. The listing of 150 to 200 TCR beta chains classed them as cytomegalovirus-associated. Reports described diagnosis of cytomegalovirus status by the classifier as highly specific and sensitive.

Using immunoSEQ multiplex PCR, the repertoire was profiled, and TCRdb retains in-frame clones only, with some absent. The sample has some 130,000 clones; approximately 82% are singletons. Looked up from germline, CDR1 is LNHNV and CDR2 is YYDKDF (reference sequence). V lost 3 bases and J 4 bases, leaving 16 bases between the germline ends. This CDR3 spans 15 amino acids. A note on this clone: The antigen is unknown.

The sample consisted of PBMCs. This sequence originates from a man younger than 45 in good health and CMV-seropositive. The chain has TRBV15 and TRBJ2-7; TRBD1 is a possible D gene (7 bases). The CDR3 loop reads CATSRKRQGLYEQYF. As DNA, the CDR3 is TGTGCCACCAGCAGGAAAAGACAGGGACTTTACGAGCAGTACTTC.